The clone carrying this TCR beta chain was counted between two and nine times. Its antigen is not known. These data originate in a study of T-cell reconstitution after alpha-beta-depleted transplantation in children. Preparation of the TCRbeta library involved a method that used unique molecular identifiers. TCRdb recomputed calls from the PCR reads with MiXCR, one row per CDR3 protein. The sample carries a few hundred thousand distinct CDR3 sequences, 15% to 20% recorded once. Study observations and caveats: At the one-year point after transplant, T-cell counts and TCRbeta diversity were found to come mostly from T cells that had been newly produced. At around two months after transplant, the alpha-beta T cells were reportedly derived from several hundred expanded clones that came from non-depleted graft cells. High day-60 TCRbeta diversity in some patients came from surviving recipient T cells and thymic progenitors.

The CDR3 totals 15 residues. J lost 0 bases, V lost 5 bases, and 5 bases had no gene match. This clonotype was obtained from a boy under three years old who had a stem cell transplant for Wiskott-Aldrich syndrome, so the T cells may come from the graft donor. The sample here was PBMCs, mostly from graft donor cells, taken 360 days after TCRalphabeta/CD19-depleted stem cell transplant. V and J are TRBV12-3 or TRBV12-4 and TRBJ1-1, with TRBD1 identical over 8 bases. The CDR3 sequence is CASSPGQALNTEAFF. For the CDR3, the DNA is TGTGCCAGCAGTCCGGGACAGGCTCTGAACACTGAAGCTTTCTTT.